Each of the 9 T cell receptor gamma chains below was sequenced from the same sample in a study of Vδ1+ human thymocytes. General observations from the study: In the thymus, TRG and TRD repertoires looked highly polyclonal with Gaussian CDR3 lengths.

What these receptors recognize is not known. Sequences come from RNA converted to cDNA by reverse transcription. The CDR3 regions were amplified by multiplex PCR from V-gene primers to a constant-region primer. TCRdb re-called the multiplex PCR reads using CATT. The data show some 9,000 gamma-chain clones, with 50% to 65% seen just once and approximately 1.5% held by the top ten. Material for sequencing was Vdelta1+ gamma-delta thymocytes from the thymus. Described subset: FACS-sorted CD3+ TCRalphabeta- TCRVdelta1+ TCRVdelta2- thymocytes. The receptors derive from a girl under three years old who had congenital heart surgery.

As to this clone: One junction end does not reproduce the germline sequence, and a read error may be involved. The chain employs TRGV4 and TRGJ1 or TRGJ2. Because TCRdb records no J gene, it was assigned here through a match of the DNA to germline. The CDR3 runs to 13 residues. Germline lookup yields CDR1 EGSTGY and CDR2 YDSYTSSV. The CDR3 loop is CATRDFTDYKKLF. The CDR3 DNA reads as TGTGCCACCAGGGATTTCACGGATTATAAGAAACTCTTT.

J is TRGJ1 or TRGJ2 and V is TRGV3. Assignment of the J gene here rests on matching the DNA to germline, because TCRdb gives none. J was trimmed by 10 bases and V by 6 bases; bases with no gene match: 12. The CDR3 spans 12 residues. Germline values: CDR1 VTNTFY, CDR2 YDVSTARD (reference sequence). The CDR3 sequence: CATWYLKPKKLF. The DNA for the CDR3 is TGTGCCACCTGGTATTTAAAGCCAAAGAAACTCTTT.

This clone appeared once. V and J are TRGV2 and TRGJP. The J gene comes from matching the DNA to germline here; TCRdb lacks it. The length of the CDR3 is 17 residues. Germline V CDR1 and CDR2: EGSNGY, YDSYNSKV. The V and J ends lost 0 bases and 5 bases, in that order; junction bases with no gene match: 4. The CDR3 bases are TGTGCCACCTGGGACGGGCATAAAGAGTTGGGCAAAAAAATCAAGGTATTT. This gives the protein CATWDGHKELGKKIKVF.

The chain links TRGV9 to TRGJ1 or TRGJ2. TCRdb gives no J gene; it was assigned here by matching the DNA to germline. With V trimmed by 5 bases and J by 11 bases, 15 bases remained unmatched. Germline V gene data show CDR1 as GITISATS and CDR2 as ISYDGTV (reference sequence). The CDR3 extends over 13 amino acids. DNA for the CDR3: TGTGCCTTGTGGGTACCCACCGGGGACCAGAAACTCTTT. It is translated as CALWVPTGDQKLF.

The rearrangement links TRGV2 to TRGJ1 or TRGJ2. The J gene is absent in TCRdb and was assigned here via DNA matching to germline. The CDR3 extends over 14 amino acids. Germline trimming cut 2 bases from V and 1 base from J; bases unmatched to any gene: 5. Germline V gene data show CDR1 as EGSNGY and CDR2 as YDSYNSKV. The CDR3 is CATWDAQNYYKKLF. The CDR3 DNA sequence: TGTGCCACCTGGGACGCCCAAAATTATTATAAGAAACTCTTT.

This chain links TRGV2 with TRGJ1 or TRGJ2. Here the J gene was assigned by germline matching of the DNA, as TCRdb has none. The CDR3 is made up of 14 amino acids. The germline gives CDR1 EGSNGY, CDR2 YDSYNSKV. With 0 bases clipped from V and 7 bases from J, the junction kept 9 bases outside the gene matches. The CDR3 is CATWDGPPWYKKLF. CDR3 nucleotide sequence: TGTGCCACCTGGGACGGGCCACCATGGTATAAGAAACTCTTT.

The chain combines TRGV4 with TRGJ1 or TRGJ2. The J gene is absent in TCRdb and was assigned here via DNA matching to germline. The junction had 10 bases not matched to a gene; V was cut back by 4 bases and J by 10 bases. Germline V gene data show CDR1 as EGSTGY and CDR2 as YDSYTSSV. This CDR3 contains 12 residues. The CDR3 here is CATWEPNGKKLF. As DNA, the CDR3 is TGTGCCACCTGGGAACCCAACGGCAAGAAACTCTTT.

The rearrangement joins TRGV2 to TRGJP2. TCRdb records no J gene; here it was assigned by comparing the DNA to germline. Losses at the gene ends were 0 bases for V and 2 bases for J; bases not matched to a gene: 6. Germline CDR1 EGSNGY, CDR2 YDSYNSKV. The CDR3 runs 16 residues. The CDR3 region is CATWDGPPSSDWIKTF. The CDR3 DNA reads TGTGCCACCTGGGACGGGCCCCCAAGTAGTGATTGGATCAAGACGTTT.

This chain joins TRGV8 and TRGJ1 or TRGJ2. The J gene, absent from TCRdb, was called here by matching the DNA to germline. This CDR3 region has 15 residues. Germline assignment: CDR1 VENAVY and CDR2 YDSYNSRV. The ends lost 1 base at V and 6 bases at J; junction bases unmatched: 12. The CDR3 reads CATWDSGRFGYKKLF. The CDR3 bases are TGTGCCACCTGGGATAGCGGTCGGTTCGGTTATAAGAAACTCTTT.